Listed here are 29 T cell receptor beta chains from one sample, sequenced in a study of blood T cell repertoires in COVID-19 (dated by TCRdb to 2020 to 2022). The method was the immunoSEQ multiplex PCR assay. As stored in TCRdb, this immuneACCESS dataset retains in-frame rearrangements with V and J assigned. A fraction of the clones does not appear; measured against another copy, unresolved V genes explain less than half of the discrepancy, and the remainder lacks a known reason. In this sample the table shows around 56,000 clones, 79% of which occur a single time. The top ten constitute 3% to 3.5% of the sample. Sequenced material: peripheral blood. These receptors all stem from a man in his fifties or sixties with acute or convalescent COVID-19.

V usage is TRBV6-5 and J usage is TRBJ1-1; TRBD1 might be the D (5 bases). V was trimmed by 5 bases and J by 2 bases, leaving 12 bases between them. Per germline, CDR1 MNHEY and CDR2 SVGAGI. This CDR3 has 14 amino acids. The CDR3 DNA sequence: TGTGCCAGCAGTAACGGCGACAGTAACACTGAAGCTTTCTTT. Amino acids: CASSNGDSNTEAFF.

This chain uses TRBV6-6 with TRBJ1-2, with TRBD1 identical over 7 bases. From germline, CDR1 is MNHNY and CDR2 SVGAGI (reference sequence). There are 15 residues in the CDR3. The V segment lost 4 bases and the J segment 0 bases; nucleotides outside the gene matches: 5. CDR3: CASSSGGRTNYGYTF. The CDR3 nucleotides read TGTGCCAGCAGTTCAGGGGGTAGGACTAACTATGGCTACACCTTC.

The chain joins TRBV5-1 to TRBJ1-1; 7 nucleotides match TRBD1. Germline-derived CDR1 and CDR2 are SGHRS and YFSETQ. The CDR3 length is 16 residues. After removal of 5 bases from V and 0 bases from J, the junction contained 10 bases not matched to a gene. DNA for the CDR3: TGCGCCAGCAGTTCCGAGGGGGCTAGAATGAACACTGAAGCTTTCTTT. It translates to CASSSEGARMNTEAFF.

The chain uses TRBV11-2 and TRBJ2-5, with TRBD2 as a possible D gene (6 bases). This CDR3 is 14 amino acids long. Trimming removed 4 bases at V and 10 bases at J, with 19 bases between. Germline assignment: CDR1 SGHAT and CDR2 FQNNGV. CDR3 sequence reads: CASSSTSKTGDQYF. Written as DNA, the CDR3 is TGTGCCAGCAGCTCAACTAGCAAGACCGGGGACCAGTACTTC. The variable domain in full, completed from reference TRBV11-2 and TRBJ2-5, reads EAGVAQSPRYKIIEKRQSVAFWCNPISGHATLYWYQQILGQGPKLLIQFQNNGVVDDSQLPKDRFSAERLKGVDSTLKIQPAKLEDSAVYLCASSSTSKTGDQYFGPGTRLLVL.

This clone occurred once. The chain recombines TRBV28 with TRBJ1-1, with D possibly TRBD1 on 5 matching bases. CDR1 and CDR2 from the germline V gene are MDHEN and SYDVKM. Trimming cost V 5 bases and J 2 bases, with 12 bases left between them. CDR3 length equals 14 residues. This CDR3 reads CASSLTRVNTEAFF. DNA for the CDR3: TGTGCCAGCAGTCTCACCAGGGTAAACACTGAAGCTTTCTTT.

This clone was seen only a few times. This CDR3 reads CASNSGGAGGEKLFF. For the CDR3, the DNA is TGTGCCAGTAATTCGGGAGGGGCAGGAGGAGAAAAACTGTTTTTT. The chain employs TRBV19 and TRBJ1-4; maybe TRBD1 (5 bases). Germline CDR1 LNHDA, CDR2 SQIVND (reference sequence). The CDR3 has 15 amino acids. V lost 7 bases to trimming and J lost 8 bases, with 20 bases between them.

The V call is TRBV6-6, the J call TRBJ2-1; weak D call: TRBD2 (6 bases). The length of the CDR3 is 13 residues. V dropped 3 bases and J dropped 5 bases, with 8 bases sitting between them. Germline V gene lookup returns CDR1 MNHNY and CDR2 SVGAGI (reference sequence). CDR3 DNA: TGTGCCAGCAGTTATTGGGGGGACAATGAGCAGTTCTTC. This gives the protein CASSYWGDNEQFF.

The genes are TRBV7-3 and TRBJ1-1; D gene unclear. CDR3 length: 13 residues. Trimming shortened V by 4 bases and J by 2 bases, and 8 bases separated the two germline ends. Germline V CDR1 and CDR2: SGHTA, FQGTGA. The CDR3 is CASSYTVNTEAFF. The CDR3 DNA sequence: TGTGCCAGCAGCTACACAGTTAACACTGAAGCTTTCTTT.

The V call is TRBV5-1, the J call TRBJ2-5, with 8 bases lining up with TRBD2. Germline lookup yields CDR1 SGHRS and CDR2 YFSETQ. The length of the CDR3 is 14 residues. With V trimmed by 4 bases and J by 1 base, 3 bases remained unmatched. Written as DNA, the CDR3 is TGCGCCAGCAGCCCTGGACTAGCCCAAGAGACCCAGTACTTC. Encoded protein: CASSPGLAQETQYF. The whole variable domain, filled in from reference TRBV5-1 and TRBJ2-5, reads KAGVTQTPRYLIKTRGQQVTLSCSPISGHRSVSWYQQTPGQGLQFLFEYFSETQRNKGNFPGRFSGRQFSNSRSEMNVSTLELGDSALYLCASSPGLAQETQYFGPGTRLLVL.

The chain is built from TRBV7-6 and TRBJ2-5; 9 bases map to TRBD1. The CDR3 loop spans 19 amino acids. Germline-derived CDR1 and CDR2 are SGHVS and FNYEAQ. The V segment lost 5 bases and the J segment 1 base; nucleotides outside the gene matches: 17. The CDR3 DNA follows: TGTGCCAGCAGCCCAATGTCGGGACAGGGCACCGGAGCCCAAGAGACCCAGTACTTC. Translation gives CASSPMSGQGTGAQETQYF.

The chain uses TRBV6-5 and TRBJ2-3; 8 bases match TRBD1. CDR1 is MNHEY and CDR2 is SVGAGI in the germline V gene. The CDR3 contains 14 residues. V shed 7 bases, J shed 4 bases, and the junction held 7 bases outside the gene matches. The CDR3 DNA is TGTGCCAGCACCAGAGACAGGGGTCCAGATACGCAGTATTTT. Translated: CASTRDRGPDTQYF.

V gene TRBV24-1 combines with J gene TRBJ2-6; D is unresolved. The CDR3 runs 17 residues. V lost 5 bases, J lost 4 bases, and 17 bases lay in between. CDR1 and CDR2 from the germline V gene are KGHDR and SFDVKD. CDR3 residues: CATSGRPGGTGANVLTF. CDR3 nucleotides: TGTGCCACCAGTGGCAGGCCAGGTGGTACCGGGGCCAACGTCCTGACTTTC.

The V gene is TRBV5-5, the J gene TRBJ1-5; tentatively, D is TRBD1 (6 bases). V was trimmed by 4 bases and J by 10 bases, leaving 15 bases between them. The V gene's germline CDR1 is SGHKS and CDR2 YYEKEE (reference sequence). CDR3 length: 13 amino acids. Here the CDR3 DNA reads TGTGCCAGCAGCCCGGTCACAGGGAATCCCCAGCATTTT. Its protein product is CASSPVTGNPQHF.

The V call is TRBV5-1, the J call TRBJ2-1; 9 bases map to TRBD2. Germline V gene lookup returns CDR1 SGHRS and CDR2 YFSETQ. J was trimmed by 6 bases and V by 4 bases; bases with no gene match: 20. CDR3 size: 19 residues. The CDR3 region is CASSGDSRGGEGLFNEQFF. The CDR3 DNA reads TGCGCCAGCAGCGGCGATTCGCGGGGGGGCGAGGGATTGTTCAATGAGCAGTTCTTC.

CDR3 loop: CASSQTSGEDTQYF. The DNA of the CDR3 is TGTGCCAGCAGCCAGACTAGCGGGGAAGATACGCAGTATTTT. J is TRBJ2-3 and V is TRBV9, with TRBD2 identical over 11 bases. V was pared by 4 bases and J by 5 bases, with 3 bases of the junction left unmatched. The CDR3 spans 14 residues. Germline V gene sequence: CDR1 SGDLS, CDR2 YYNGEE.

V gene TRBV5-4 combines with J gene TRBJ1-1; 9 bases line up with TRBD1. Germline V gene lookup returns CDR1 SGHNT and CDR2 YYREEE (reference sequence). Trimming at V came to 4 bases and at J to 2 bases, leaving 6 bases not matched to a gene. The CDR3 is 15 residues long. DNA of the CDR3: TGTGCCAGCAGCCCATGGACAGGGGATAACACTGAAGCTTTCTTT. It translates to CASSPWTGDNTEAFF.

This chain uses TRBV11-2 with TRBJ2-4; D perhaps matches TRBD1 (5 bases). Trimming took 2 bases from V and 0 from J, leaving 14 bases between them. The CDR3 runs 17 residues. CDR1 and CDR2 (germline): SGHAT, FQNNGV. CDR3 sequence: CASSLQDIQLAKNIQYF. Here the CDR3 DNA reads TGTGCCAGCAGCTTACAGGACATTCAGCTAGCCAAAAACATTCAGTACTTC. The full variable domain, with the rest looked up from reference TRBV11-2 and TRBJ2-4, is EAGVAQSPRYKIIEKRQSVAFWCNPISGHATLYWYQQILGQGPKLLIQFQNNGVVDDSQLPKDRFSAERLKGVDSTLKIQPAKLEDSAVYLCASSLQDIQLAKNIQYFGAGTRLSVL.

V and J are TRBV5-4 and TRBJ1-1; D is unresolved. V lost 3 bases, J lost 0 bases, and 9 bases lay in between. The CDR3 is made up of 14 amino acids. From germline, CDR1 is SGHNT and CDR2 YYREEE (reference sequence). Written as DNA, the CDR3 is TGTGCCAGCAGCTCGCAGGAAATGAACACTGAAGCTTTCTTT. Protein: CASSSQEMNTEAFF.

This rearrangement joins TRBV11-2 to TRBJ1-1, with D unresolved. Trimming removed 5 bases from V and 5 bases from J, with 15 bases in between. This CDR3 is built from 14 residues. Germline CDR1 reads SGHAT; CDR2 reads FQNNGV. This CDR3 reads CASSISSGGTEAFF. The CDR3 nucleotides are TGTGCCAGCAGCATTAGCAGTGGTGGAACTGAAGCTTTCTTT.

V usage is TRBV7-9 and J usage is TRBJ2-2, with a possible D match to TRBD2 (6 bases). Germline V gene data show CDR1 as SEHNR and CDR2 as FQNEAQ (reference sequence). The CDR3 has 17 residues. Trimming shortened V by 3 bases and J by 4 bases, and 18 bases separated the two germline ends. The CDR3 nucleotides read TGTGCCAGCAGCTTTCACTCGAAGGGACTGGTCACCGGGGAGCTGTTTTTT. This translates into CASSFHSKGLVTGELFF.

In its sample, this clone was seen once. The V gene is TRBV18, the J gene TRBJ1-5, with D perhaps matching TRBD1 (5 bases). The V gene's germline CDR1 is KGHSH and CDR2 LQKENI. The CDR3 length is 15 residues. V was trimmed by 6 bases and J by 4 bases, leaving 16 bases between them. This CDR3 reads CASSLTDSRNQPQHF. The CDR3, as DNA: TGTGCCAGCTCCCTAACCGACAGCCGAAATCAGCCCCAGCATTTT. The full variable domain, with the rest looked up from reference TRBV18 and TRBJ1-5, is NAGVMQNPRHLVRRRGQEARLRCSPMKGHSHVYWYRQLPEEGLKFMVYLQKENIIDESGMPKERFSAEFPKEGPSILRIQQVVRGDSAAYFCASSLTDSRNQPQHFGDGTRLSIL.

The J gene is TRBJ2-1, the V gene TRBV18, with D uncertain. The CDR3 runs 15 residues. V lost 6 bases and J lost 2, with 14 bases in between. The germline gives CDR1 KGHSH, CDR2 LQKENI. The chain's CDR3 is CASSHSSVTYNEQFF. The CDR3 DNA sequence: TGTGCCAGCTCGCACTCCTCCGTAACCTACAATGAGCAGTTCTTC. Full variable domain (missing parts from reference TRBV18 and TRBJ2-1): NAGVMQNPRHLVRRRGQEARLRCSPMKGHSHVYWYRQLPEEGLKFMVYLQKENIIDESGMPKERFSAEFPKEGPSILRIQQVVRGDSAAYFCASSHSSVTYNEQFFGPGTRLTVL.

This clone has a handful of counts. The chain combines TRBV2 with TRBJ1-1; D is undetermined. The V gene's germline CDR1 is SNHLY and CDR2 FYNNEI. V was pared by 7 bases and J by 0 bases, with 3 bases between. The CDR3 runs 11 residues. CDR3 nucleotide sequence: TGTGCCAGCACCTTGAACACTGAAGCTTTCTTT. This translates into CASTLNTEAFF.

The chain combines TRBV21-1 with TRBJ1-5. TRBV21-1 corresponds to a pseudogene. The CDR3 length is 16 residues. The CDR3 nucleotides read TGTGCCAGCAGCAAAGCGGATGGTGAGGGTAACAAGCCCCAGCATTTT. The encoded protein is CASSKADGEGNKPQHF.

The rearrangement joins TRBV18 to TRBJ1-2; 8 bases match TRBD1. CDR1 and CDR2 (germline): KGHSH, LQKENI. Losses at the gene ends were 6 bases for V and 6 bases for J; bases not matched to a gene: 6. This CDR3 contains 13 residues. The CDR3 DNA follows: TGTGCCAGCTCTCAGGACAGGGTCGATGGCTACACCTTC. As protein: CASSQDRVDGYTF.

The chain couples TRBV4-2 to TRBJ1-4; 7 bases align to TRBD1. Germline-derived CDR1 and CDR2 are LGHNA and YNFKEQ. With 0 bases clipped from V and 4 bases from J, the junction kept 11 bases outside the gene matches. The CDR3 runs 18 residues. CDR3 amino acids: CASSQDPVSGTVNEKLFF. The CDR3 coding sequence is TGTGCCAGCAGCCAAGATCCGGTATCCGGGACAGTTAATGAAAAACTGTTTTTT.

In DNA, the CDR3 is TGCGCCAGCAGCCCTAGCCCGGGCCCAGCTAACTATGGCTACACCTTC. This sequence encodes CASSPSPGPANYGYTF. The chain joins TRBV5-1 to TRBJ1-2; no reliable D call. Trimming pared 4 bases from V and 0 bases from J, leaving 16 bases between. Germline CDR1 SGHRS, CDR2 YFSETQ. The CDR3 covers 16 residues.

This clone was found a few times. The chain recombines TRBV19 with TRBJ1-2; the match to TRBD1 covers 7 bases. Unmatched junction bases numbered 17, after V lost 9 bases and J lost 13 bases. CDR1 LNHDA and CDR2 SQIVND come from the germline V gene (reference sequence). This CDR3 has 13 amino acids. Here the CDR3 reads CAREILGGPRFTF. The CDR3 bases are TGTGCCAGAGAAATTCTAGGGGGCCCGAGGTTCACCTTC.

The genes are TRBV9 and TRBJ2-2; 9 bases are shared with TRBD1. Looked up from germline, CDR1 is SGDLS and CDR2 is YYNGEE. The ends lost 0 bases at V and 6 bases at J; junction bases unmatched: 6. The CDR3 runs to 16 residues. The DNA for the CDR3 is TGTGCCAGCAGCGTAGGAGGGACAGGGTTCCCCGGGGAGCTGTTTTTT. Its protein is CASSVGGTGFPGELFF.